These 16 T cell receptor beta chains were all obtained from the same sample, sequenced in a study of shared clonotypes between healthy human individuals. The data were produced by immunoSEQ multiplex PCR, yet TCRdb's version contains in-frame clones alone and is incomplete. This table has about 1.5 million clones, 98% appearing once. Sequencing was done on a sample of naive CD4+ T cells sorted from blood. Sample subset: CD45RA+ positively selected. These receptors all stem from a man aged 25 to 40 in good health.

V usage is TRBV12-5 and J usage is TRBJ2-1; D remains ambiguous. The V gene's germline CDR1 is LGHNT and CDR2 FRNRAP. This CDR3 has 11 residues. Trimming left V 7 bases short and J 8 bases short, with 9 bases between. The CDR3 DNA reads as TGTGCTAGTGCCGCGGACGATGAGCAGTTCTTC. Translating it yields CASAADDEQFF.

As regards this clone: In the same sample, other DNA sequences code for this CDR3. V and J are TRBV15 and TRBJ2-3, with 7 bases fitting TRBD2. Trimming took 1 base from V and 2 from J; bases not matched to a gene: 0. The CDR3 covers 14 residues. Germline values: CDR1 LNHNV, CDR2 YYDKDF (reference sequence). CDR3 DNA sequence: TGTGCCACCAGCAGAGGACTAGCCACAGATACGCAGTATTTT. Residues: CATSRGLATDTQYF. Complete variable domain (other parts from reference TRBV15 and TRBJ2-3): DAMVIQNPRYQVTQFGKPVTLSCSQTLNHNVMYWYQQKSSQAPKLLFHYYDKDFNNEADTPDNFQSRRPNTSFCFLDIRSPGLGDTAMYLCATSRGLATDTQYFGPGTRLTVL.

The sample holds one count of this clone. This chain uses TRBV2 with TRBJ2-5; D call uncertain. Germline V CDR1 and CDR2: SNHLY, FYNNEI. V gave up 4 bases and J gave up 2 bases, with 11 bases separating them. CDR3 size: 14 residues. The CDR3 reads CASSVGQRQETQYF. DNA of the CDR3: TGTGCCAGCAGTGTAGGGCAGAGGCAAGAGACCCAGTACTTC.

The chain has TRBV9 and TRBJ2-2; TRBD2 might be the D (6 bases). The V gene's germline CDR1 is SGDLS and CDR2 YYNGEE. Trimming pared 0 bases from V and 1 base from J, leaving 10 bases between. The CDR3 has 16 residues. The CDR3 region is CASSVATRENTGELFF. In nucleotides, the CDR3 is TGTGCCAGCAGCGTAGCTACGCGGGAGAACACCGGGGAGCTGTTTTTT.

The genes are TRBV9 and TRBJ2-3, with TRBD2 matching over 7 bases. The CDR3 has 16 amino acids. Germline assignment: CDR1 SGDLS and CDR2 YYNGEE. After removal of 0 bases from V and 0 bases from J, the junction contained 4 bases not matched to a gene. The CDR3 loop reads CASSVAAGASTDTQYF. The CDR3 DNA follows: TGTGCCAGCAGCGTAGCCGCGGGAGCTAGCACAGATACGCAGTATTTT. The whole variable domain, remainder taken from reference TRBV9 and TRBJ2-3, is DSGVTQTPKHLITATGQRVTLRCSPRSGDLSVYWYQQSLDQGLQFLIQYYNGEERAKGNILERFSAQQFPDLHSELNLSSLELGDSALYFCASSVAAGASTDTQYFGPGTRLTVL.

This clone was observed once. The chain carries TRBV7-2 and TRBJ1-5; D perhaps matches TRBD1 (5 bases). Germline-derived CDR1 and CDR2 are SGHTA and FQGNSA. V dropped 1 base and J dropped 2 bases, with 12 bases sitting between them. This CDR3 spans 16 amino acids. The CDR3, as DNA: TGTGCCAGCAGCTTAGGGCAGGGTGTCGGCAATCAGCCCCAGCATTTT. Protein sequence: CASSLGQGVGNQPQHF.

The genes are TRBV10-2 and TRBJ1-5; D perhaps matches TRBD1 (5 bases). CDR1 WSHSY and CDR2 SAAADI come from the germline V gene. V was clipped by 7 bases and J by 2 bases, with 15 bases between them. There are 15 residues in the CDR3. The DNA for the CDR3 is TGCGCCAGCACCAATACAGGAAAAGGCAATCAGCCCCAGCATTTT. Translating it yields CASTNTGKGNQPQHF.

As to this clone: The junction departs from the called germline gene at one end, perhaps through a read error. The chain couples TRBV29-1 to TRBJ1-1, with no clear D. Looked up from germline, CDR1 is SQVTM and CDR2 is ANQGSEA. This CDR3 is built from 10 residues. CDR3 protein: CSAEVGEAFF. The CDR3 DNA reads TGCAGCGCTGAAGTGGGTGAAGCTTTCTTT.

This chain connects TRBV4-1 to TRBJ2-5; maybe TRBD1 (6 bases). The germline V and J ends were trimmed by 6 bases and 2 bases, with 7 bases remaining between them. Per germline, CDR1 MGHRA and CDR2 YSYEKL. This CDR3 spans 12 amino acids. CDR3 in amino acids: CASRGHQETQYF. CDR3 DNA: TGCGCCAGCAGGGGACATCAAGAGACCCAGTACTTC.

The CDR3 DNA sequence: TGCGCCAGCAGCTCCGAACGGACCTACAATGAGCAGTTCTTC. Translated: CASSSERTYNEQFF. V and J are TRBV5-1 and TRBJ2-1, with unresolved D. V was pared by 3 bases and J by 2 bases, with 9 bases between. Germline V gene lookup returns CDR1 SGHRS and CDR2 YFSETQ. This CDR3 is 14 amino acids long.

V gene TRBV7-2 combines with J gene TRBJ2-1, with 7 bases lining up with TRBD2. V shed 6 bases, J shed 8 bases, and the junction held 7 bases outside the gene matches. The germline gives CDR1 SGHTA, CDR2 FQGNSA. This CDR3 has 13 amino acids. CDR3 in DNA: TGTGCCAGCAGGGGCGAGCGGGGCGATGAGCAGTTCTTC. Translation gives CASRGERGDEQFF.

The chain couples TRBV15 to TRBJ2-6; D remains unclear. Per the germline V gene, CDR1 is LNHNV and CDR2 is YYDKDF (reference sequence). Trimming removed 1 base at V and 2 bases at J, with 12 bases between. The CDR3 runs 17 residues. In nucleotides, the CDR3 is TGTGCCACCAGCAGAGGTCAGTGGCTAGCTGGGGCCAACGTCCTGACTTTC. Translating it yields CATSRGQWLAGANVLTF.

On this clone itself: Other DNA sequences from this sample encode an identical CDR3 as well. The V and J genes are TRBV6-5 and TRBJ2-7; possible D gene TRBD1, 5 bases. The V and J ends lost 0 bases and 1 base respectively, with 7 bases between them. The CDR3 is made up of 14 amino acids. Germline CDR1 MNHEY, CDR2 SVGAGI. DNA for the CDR3: TGTGCCAGCAGTTACTCGGCAGGGTCCTACGAGCAGTACTTC. Its translation is CASSYSAGSYEQYF.

The chain links TRBV29-1 to TRBJ1-1, with 8 bases that match TRBD1. V dropped 7 bases and J dropped 7; count of bases not matched to a gene: 17. Germline-derived CDR1 and CDR2 are SQVTM and ANQGSEA. The CDR3 sequence is 15 residues long. The CDR3 loop reads CSAVAYSQGTGEAFF. In DNA, the CDR3 is TGCAGCGCCGTTGCCTATTCTCAGGGGACAGGTGAAGCTTTCTTT.

The CDR3 bases are TGTGCCAGTACCCGAGGGACAGGGAGTGGAAATGAGCAGTTCTTC. Encoded protein: CASTRGTGSGNEQFF. The V gene is TRBV19, the J gene TRBJ2-1, with TRBD1 matching 9 bases. The germline V gene encodes CDR1 LNHDA and CDR2 SQIVND (reference sequence). The CDR3 consists of 15 residues. Germline trimming cut 7 bases from V and 7 bases from J; bases unmatched to any gene: 11.

Comments on this clone: Other DNA sequences in the sample encode the same CDR3. The chain carries TRBV29-1 and TRBJ2-7; unclear D gene. The CDR3 covers 12 residues. Looked up from germline, CDR1 is SQVTM and CDR2 is ANQGSEA. The germline V and J ends were trimmed by 4 bases and 0 bases, with 7 bases remaining between them. CDR3 sequence reads: CSVGGNSYEQYF. The DNA for the CDR3 is TGCAGCGTTGGGGGAAACTCCTACGAGCAGTACTTC.